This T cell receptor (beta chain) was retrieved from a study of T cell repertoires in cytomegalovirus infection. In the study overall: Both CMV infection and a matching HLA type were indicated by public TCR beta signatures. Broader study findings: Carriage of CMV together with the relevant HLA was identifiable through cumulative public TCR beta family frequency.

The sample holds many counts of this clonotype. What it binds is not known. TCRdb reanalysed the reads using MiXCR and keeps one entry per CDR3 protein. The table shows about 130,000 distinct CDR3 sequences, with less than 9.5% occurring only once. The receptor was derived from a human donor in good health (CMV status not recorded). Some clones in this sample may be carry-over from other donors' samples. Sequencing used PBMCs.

This chain's CDR3 is CASSSLGNEQFF. The CDR3 DNA sequence: TGTGCCAGCAGCTCCTTAGGCAATGAGCAGTTCTTC. The chain uses TRBV7-6 and TRBJ2-1; D unresolved. The ends were cut back, 4 bases at V and 6 bases at J, with 7 bases in the middle. The germline V gene encodes CDR1 SGHVS and CDR2 FNYEAQ. The CDR3 loop spans 12 amino acids.